This T cell receptor beta chain was recorded in a study of CD8 T cells in Susac syndrome. This CDR3 is built from 11 residues. The germline gives CDR1 MNHNS, CDR2 SASEGT. With 3 bases removed from V and 7 bases from J, the gap between germline ends came to 6 bases. Negative isolation yielded CD4+ and CD8+ T cells, and FACS enriched TEMRA cells. The count of this clonotype is one. It was with random hexamers that 0.5 to 1 ug RNA was reverse transcribed. immunoSEQ multiplex PCR amplified TCR beta CDR3 across 54 Vbeta, 13 Jbeta. TCRdb re-called the immunoSEQ multiplex PCR reads with MiXCR, one entry per CDR3 protein. This table has some 450,000 distinct CDR3 sequences, 75% to 90% appearing once.

The sequenced material came from CD8+ T cells from PBMCs. This TCR was sampled from a human donor with multiple sclerosis. The chain links TRBV6-1 to TRBJ1-1; D ambiguous. The CDR3 region is CASSDYVEAFF. In nucleotides, the CDR3 is TGTGCCAGCAGTGACTATGTTGAAGCTTTCTTT.